The 12 T cell receptor beta chains given below trace back to one sample, sequenced in a study of cytomegalovirus exposure and HLA in healthy donors. PCR used 60 Vbeta primers and 13 Jbeta primers. Repertoires were generated with immunoSEQ multiplex PCR, while TCRdb's copy carries only in-frame clones and drops some. Of over 150,000 clones in the sample, roughly three quarters are singletons; the top ten hold approximately 1.3%. The sample consisted of PBMCs. Receptor source: a man aged 55-75 years in good health and CMV-seronegative.

The chain is built from TRBV11-2 and TRBJ2-3, with TRBD2 matching 8 bases. This CDR3 has 15 residues. Germline CDR1 is SGHAT and CDR2 is FQNNGV. V shed 0 bases and J 2 bases; nucleotides not matched to a gene: 1. The CDR3 loop reads CASSLDGGATDTQYF. The CDR3 nucleotides read TGTGCCAGCAGCTTAGACGGGGGGGCCACAGATACGCAGTATTTT.

The rearrangement uses TRBV19 and TRBJ2-2; D is possibly TRBD2 (6 bases). Per germline, CDR1 LNHDA and CDR2 SQIVND (reference sequence). V was clipped by 7 bases and J by 3 bases, with 9 bases between them. The CDR3 consists of 13 residues. CDR3 in amino acids: CASTSDYTGELFF. Here the CDR3 DNA reads TGTGCCAGTACTAGCGATTACACCGGGGAGCTGTTTTTT.

The genes are TRBV7-2 and TRBJ2-1; no firm D call. The CDR3 extends over 15 amino acids. V shed 6 bases and J shed 0 bases, with 12 bases lying between them. Germline CDR1 is SGHTA and CDR2 is FQGNSA. For the CDR3, the DNA is TGTGCCAGCAGTTCTGCGATGAGCTCCTACAATGAGCAGTTCTTC. It is translated as CASSSAMSSYNEQFF.

This clone appeared a single time. The V call is TRBV7-2, the J call TRBJ2-5; D gene uncertain. CDR1 is SGHTA, CDR2 FQGNSA, per germline. With 2 bases removed from V and 8 bases from J, the gap between germline ends came to 9 bases. CDR3 length: 12 residues. The CDR3 reads CASSLLRHTQYF. The CDR3 bases are TGTGCCAGCAGCTTACTCAGGCATACCCAGTACTTC.

The rearrangement uses TRBV9 and TRBJ2-5; D may be TRBD1 (6 bases). Between the trimmed V and J ends, which lost 4 bases and 2 bases, there was a span of 12 bases. Germline CDR1 is SGDLS and CDR2 is YYNGEE. CDR3 length: 14 residues. The CDR3: CASSTQGPQETQYF. DNA for the CDR3: TGTGCCAGCAGCACACAGGGCCCTCAAGAGACCCAGTACTTC.

The chain carries TRBV5-1 and TRBJ2-5; no definite D call. This CDR3 has 14 amino acids. Between the trimmed V and J ends, which lost 2 bases and 5 bases, there was a span of 13 bases. Per germline, CDR1 SGHRS and CDR2 YFSETQ. CDR3 amino acids: CASSLEPHEETQYF. CDR3 sequence (DNA): TGCGCCAGCAGCTTAGAACCTCACGAGGAGACCCAGTACTTC.

The V gene is TRBV5-1, the J gene TRBJ2-7; 12 bases match TRBD1. From germline, CDR1 is SGHRS and CDR2 YFSETQ. The CDR3 contains 16 residues. The V and J ends lost 2 bases and 9 bases, in that order; junction bases with no gene match: 12. For the CDR3, the DNA is TGCGCCAGCAGCTTAACTACCGGGACAGGGGGCGTTGCGCAGTACTTC. Its protein product is CASSLTTGTGGVAQYF. Variable domain in full (rest from reference TRBV5-1 and TRBJ2-7): KAGVTQTPRYLIKTRGQQVTLSCSPISGHRSVSWYQQTPGQGLQFLFEYFSETQRNKGNFPGRFSGRQFSNSRSEMNVSTLELGDSALYLCASSLTTGTGGVAQYFGPGTRLTVT.

The rearrangement joins TRBV4-1 to TRBJ2-5, with TRBD2 identical over 14 bases. This CDR3 is 19 amino acids long. Trimming took 4 bases from V and 1 from J; bases not matched to a gene: 11. In germline, CDR1 is MGHRA, CDR2 YSYEKL. The CDR3 protein is CASSRPGTSGGGFQETQYF. The CDR3 region has the DNA TGCGCCAGCAGCCGGCCCGGGACTAGCGGGGGTGGTTTCCAAGAGACCCAGTACTTC.

The genes are TRBV27 and TRBJ2-7; 8 bases match TRBD1. Germline CDR1 and CDR2: MNHEY and SMNVEV (reference sequence). V was clipped by 6 bases and J by 4 bases; unmatched bases: 8. This CDR3 has 14 amino acids. The CDR3 DNA sequence: TGTGCCAGCAGGCTTCAGGGGGCTAGGTACGAGCAGTACTTC. It specifies CASRLQGARYEQYF.

CDR3 in amino acids: CASSGPGVEGYTF. CDR3 DNA sequence: TGTGCCAGCAGCGGGCCGGGGGTTGAGGGCTACACCTTC. The chain recombines TRBV7-3 with TRBJ1-2; D might be TRBD1 (5 bases). The CDR3 covers 13 residues. In germline, CDR1 is SGHTA, CDR2 FQGTGA. The germline V and J ends were trimmed by 5 bases and 8 bases, with 15 bases remaining between them.

In nucleotides, the CDR3 is TGTGCCAGCACCCTGAGGACAGAAAAGCAGTACTTC. This codes for CASTLRTEKQYF. The V gene is TRBV7-9, the J gene TRBJ2-7; tentatively, D is TRBD1 (6 bases). Per the germline V gene, CDR1 is SEHNR and CDR2 is FQNEAQ (reference sequence). The CDR3 sequence is 12 residues long. Between the trimmed V and J ends, which lost 7 bases and 8 bases, there was a span of 15 bases.

The rearrangement joins TRBV6-5 to TRBJ2-5; no clear D. The J call may be mistaken, given a closer DNA end match to TRBJ2-7. Per the germline V gene, CDR1 is MNHEY and CDR2 is SVGAGI. CDR3 size: 14 residues. CDR3 DNA sequence: TGTGCCAGCAGTTACTCAGCCCCTTATTACGAGCAGTACTTC. Translating gives CASSYSAPYYEQYF.